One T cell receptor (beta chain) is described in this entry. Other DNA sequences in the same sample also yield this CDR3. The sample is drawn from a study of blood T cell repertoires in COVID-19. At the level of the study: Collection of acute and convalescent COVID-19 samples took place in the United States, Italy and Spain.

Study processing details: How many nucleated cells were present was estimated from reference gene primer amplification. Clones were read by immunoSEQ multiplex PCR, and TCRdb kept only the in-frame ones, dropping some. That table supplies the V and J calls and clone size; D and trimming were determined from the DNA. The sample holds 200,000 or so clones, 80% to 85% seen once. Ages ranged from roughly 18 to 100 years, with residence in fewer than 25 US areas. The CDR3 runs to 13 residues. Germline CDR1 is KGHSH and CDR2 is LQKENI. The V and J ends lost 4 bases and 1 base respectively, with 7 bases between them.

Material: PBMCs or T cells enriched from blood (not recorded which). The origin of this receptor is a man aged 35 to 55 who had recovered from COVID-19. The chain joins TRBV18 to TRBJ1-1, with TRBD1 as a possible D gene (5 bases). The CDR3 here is CASSQDKNTEAFF. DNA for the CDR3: TGTGCCAGCTCACAGGACAAGAACACTGAAGCTTTCTTT.